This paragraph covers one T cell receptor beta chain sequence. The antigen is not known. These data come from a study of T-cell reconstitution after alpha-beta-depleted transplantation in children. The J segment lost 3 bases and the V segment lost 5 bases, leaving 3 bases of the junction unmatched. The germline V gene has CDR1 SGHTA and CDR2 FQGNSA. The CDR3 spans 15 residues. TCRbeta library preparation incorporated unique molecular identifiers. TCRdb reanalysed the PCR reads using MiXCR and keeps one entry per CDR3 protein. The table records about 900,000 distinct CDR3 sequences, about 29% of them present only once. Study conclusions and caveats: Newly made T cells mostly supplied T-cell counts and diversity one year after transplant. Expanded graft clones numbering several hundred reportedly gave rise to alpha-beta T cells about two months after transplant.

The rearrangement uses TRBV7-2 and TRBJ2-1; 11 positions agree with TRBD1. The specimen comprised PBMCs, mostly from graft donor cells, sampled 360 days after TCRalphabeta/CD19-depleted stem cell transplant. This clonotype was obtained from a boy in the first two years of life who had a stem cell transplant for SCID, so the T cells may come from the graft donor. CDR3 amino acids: CASSTGQGVYNEQFF. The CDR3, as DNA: TGTGCCAGCAGCACGGGACAGGGGGTCTACAATGAGCAGTTCTTC.